The 29 T cell receptor beta chains reported below all come from one sample, sequenced in a study of control samples from healthy donors and cancer patients. The repertoire was sequenced with immunoSEQ multiplex PCR; TCRdb's copy has only in-frame clones and lacks some. This sample has roughly 370,000 clones, with approximately 92% found just once. Sequencing was performed on PBMCs. These receptors all stem from a man aged 35 to 55 with head and neck cancer.

The rearrangement joins TRBV27 to TRBJ2-1; the D gene is possibly TRBD2 (5 bases). Trimming shortened V by 5 bases and J by 7 bases, and 33 bases separated the two germline ends. CDR3 length equals 20 residues. Looked up from germline, CDR1 is MNHEY and CDR2 is SMNVEV (reference sequence). The CDR3 protein is CASSPSEGDTWFRYGNEQFF. The DNA for the CDR3 is TGTGCCAGCAGTCCCTCCGAGGGCGATACCTGGTTCCGGTATGGGAATGAGCAGTTCTTC.

A remark on this clone: The DNA is left out, because the CDR3 cannot be placed on it with certainty; the CDR3 is given as TCRdb lists it. The chain links TRBV21-1 to TRBJ2-1; the table's D call, TRBD2, has no DNA check behind it. TRBV21-1 is a listed pseudogene. The CDR3 has 16 residues if both end residues are counted. The CDR3 is CASSKEVASGTNEQFF.

CDR3: CASSRTSGQRTDTQYF. CDR3 DNA sequence: TGTGCCAGCTCAAGGACTAGCGGGCAACGCACAGATACGCAGTATTTT. The rearrangement links TRBV18 to TRBJ2-3; TRBD2 agrees at 11 bases. The V and J ends lost 5 bases and 1 base, in that order; junction bases with no gene match: 5. The CDR3 has 16 amino acids. Germline V gene data show CDR1 as KGHSH and CDR2 as LQKENI.

The CDR3 reads CASSPDRAGTYRRYGYTF. CDR3 nucleotide sequence: TGTGCCAGCAGCCCGGACAGGGCAGGGACGTACCGCAGATATGGCTACACCTTC. This chain connects TRBV14 to TRBJ1-2, with TRBD1 matching over 8 bases. The CDR3 extends over 18 amino acids. Germline CDR1 and CDR2: SGHDN and FVKESK. V trimming: 4 bases; J trimming: 5 bases; junction bases outside the gene matches: 18. Full variable domain (rest looked up from reference TRBV14 and TRBJ1-2): EAGVTQFPSHSVIEKGQTVTLRCDPISGHDNLYWYRRVMGKEIKFLLHFVKESKQDESGMPNNRFLAERTGGTYSTLKVQPAELEDSGVYFCASSPDRAGTYRRYGYTFGSGTRLTVV.

This chain connects TRBV28 to TRBJ2-7; D possibly corresponds to TRBD2 (7 bases). Germline lookup yields CDR1 MDHEN and CDR2 SYDVKM. The CDR3 has 15 amino acids. V lost 7 bases and J lost 12, with 28 bases in between. CDR3 residues: CASTPWGGRSHVRYF. The CDR3 region has the DNA TGTGCCAGCACCCCCTGGGGGGGGCGAAGTCATGTTCGGTACTTC.

This clone was counted between two and nine times. The gene calls are TRBV27 and TRBJ2-6; D call uncertain. Germline assignment: CDR1 MNHEY and CDR2 SMNVEV (reference sequence). The ends were cut back, 5 bases at V and 1 base at J, with 3 bases in the middle. This CDR3 comprises 13 residues. For the CDR3, the DNA is TGTGCCAGCAGTCGGTCTGGGGCCAACGTCCTGACTTTC. It encodes CASSRSGANVLTF.

This chain connects TRBV6-5 to TRBJ2-7; D is unresolved. The CDR3 is 13 amino acids. Germline CDR1 is MNHEY and CDR2 is SVGAGI. V lost 1 base and J 2 bases, leaving 6 bases between the germline ends. The CDR3 DNA follows: TGTGCCAGCAGTTACTTGGGCGCCTACGAGCAGTACTTC. This codes for CASSYLGAYEQYF.

The chain carries TRBV4-2 and TRBJ2-2; the match to TRBD1 covers 8 bases. Per the germline V gene, CDR1 is LGHNA and CDR2 is YNFKEQ. CDR3 length: 19 amino acids. V lost 1 base to trimming and J lost 3 bases; unmatched junction nucleotides: 13. The CDR3 is CASSQVGWTGSVDTGELFF. In DNA, the CDR3 is TGTGCCAGCAGCCAAGTTGGGTGGACAGGGTCAGTCGACACCGGGGAGCTGTTTTTT.

This clone was seen just once. J is TRBJ1-5 and V is TRBV7-8; 8 bases match TRBD1. This CDR3 is 16 amino acids long. CDR1 is SGHVS, CDR2 FQNEAQ, per germline. The V and J ends lost 4 bases and 2 bases, in that order; junction bases with no gene match: 7. The CDR3 protein is CASSSPGGRGNQPQHF. In nucleotides, the CDR3 is TGTGCCAGCAGCTCCCCAGGGGGCAGGGGCAATCAGCCCCAGCATTTT.

The chain employs TRBV7-2 and TRBJ2-1, with a possible D match to TRBD1 (6 bases). Germline V gene data show CDR1 as SGHTA and CDR2 as FQGNSA. V was shortened by 5 bases and J by 7 bases, with 15 bases between the two germline ends. The CDR3 totals 14 residues. CDR3 DNA sequence: TGTGCCAGCAGCGCAAAATCACAGGGAAATGAGCAGTTCTTC. The encoded protein is CASSAKSQGNEQFF.

This chain links TRBV11-2 with TRBJ2-7; the D call may be TRBD1 or TRBD2 (5 bases each). Per germline, CDR1 SGHAT and CDR2 FQNNGV. The ends were cut back, 6 bases at V and 6 bases at J, with 21 bases in the middle. The CDR3 length is 15 residues. Here the CDR3 DNA reads TGTGCCAGCAGTCCTCCTCGGGGACGGAGGACCGAGCAGTACTTC. Translating it yields CASSPPRGRRTEQYF.

The V call is TRBV15, the J call TRBJ1-5, with TRBD1 matching over 9 bases. V shed 0 bases, J shed 6 bases, and the junction held 6 bases outside the gene matches. This CDR3 is 16 amino acids long. Per the germline V gene, CDR1 is LNHNV and CDR2 is YYDKDF (reference sequence). Here the CDR3 reads CATSRDLSTGGQPQHF. The CDR3 DNA reads TGTGCCACCAGCAGAGACCTCTCGACAGGGGGTCAGCCCCAGCATTTT. The variable domain in full, with the rest retrieved from reference TRBV15 and TRBJ1-5, is DAMVIQNPRYQVTQFGKPVTLSCSQTLNHNVMYWYQQKSSQAPKLLFHYYDKDFNNEADTPDNFQSRRPNTSFCFLDIRSPGLGDTAMYLCATSRDLSTGGQPQHFGDGTRLSIL.

This chain joins TRBV9 and TRBJ2-7; D perhaps matches TRBD1 (7 bases). The CDR3 extends over 15 amino acids. V lost 0 bases, J lost 5 bases, and 15 bases lay in between. CDR1 is SGDLS and CDR2 is YYNGEE in the germline V gene. CDR3 sequence reads: CASSVDRGGFDEQYF. In DNA, the CDR3 is TGTGCCAGCAGCGTAGACAGGGGAGGATTCGACGAGCAGTACTTC.

CDR3 bases: TGTGCCAGCAGTCCTTCCGTGACAGGGGAAGGCGAGCAGTACTTC. Protein: CASSPSVTGEGEQYF. The rearrangement joins TRBV27 to TRBJ2-7, with 8 nucleotides matching TRBD1. V dropped 5 bases and J dropped 6; count of bases not matched to a gene: 12. The CDR3 consists of 15 residues. The germline V gene encodes CDR1 MNHEY and CDR2 SMNVEV (reference sequence).

The chain is built from TRBV10-1 and TRBJ2-1; 10 bases fit TRBD2. The CDR3 totals 14 residues. Trimming removed 8 bases from V and 7 bases from J; junction bases left unmatched: 8. The germline gives CDR1 WNHNN, CDR2 SYGVQD (reference sequence). CDR3 coding DNA: TGCGCCAGCGGAGATAGCGGGGGGATGAATGAGCAGTTCTTC. It translates to CASGDSGGMNEQFF.

This clone appeared a few times. CDR3 DNA sequence: TGTGCCAGCAGCCACGGGACAGCGGCACCCCAGCATTTT. Protein product: CASSHGTAAPQHF. The chain links TRBV5-6 to TRBJ1-5; 7 bases agree with TRBD1. The CDR3 has 13 amino acids. J gave up 10 bases and V 4 bases, and 8 bases lay outside the gene matches. Germline V gives CDR1 SGHDT, CDR2 YYEEEE. Drawing the rest from reference TRBV5-6 and TRBJ1-5, the complete variable domain is DAGVTQSPTHLIKTRGQQVTLRCSPKSGHDTVSWYQQALGQGPQFIFQYYEEEERQRGNFPDRFSGHQFPNYSSELNVNALLLGDSALYLCASSHGTAAPQHFGDGTRLSIL.

The CDR3 region has the DNA TGCGCCAGCAGCCAAGTCATCGGGGGGGCCGGCGGGGAGCAGTTCTTC. It translates to CASSQVIGGAGGEQFF. The chain recombines TRBV4-1 with TRBJ2-1, with 8 bases that match TRBD2. CDR1 MGHRA and CDR2 YSYEKL come from the germline V gene. J was trimmed by 10 bases and V by 1 base; bases with no gene match: 12. This CDR3 region has 16 residues.

The rearrangement joins TRBV7-2 to TRBJ2-7; 9 bases agree with TRBD2. V lost 3 bases to trimming and J lost 4 bases; unmatched junction nucleotides: 4. This CDR3 is 14 amino acids long. Germline CDR1 and CDR2: SGHTA and FQGNSA. This chain's CDR3 is CASSFSGGGYEQYF. CDR3 in DNA: TGTGCCAGCAGCTTTAGCGGGGGCGGGTACGAGCAGTACTTC. Complete variable domain (other parts from reference TRBV7-2 and TRBJ2-7): GAGVSQSPSNKVTEKGKDVELRCDPISGHTALYWYRQSLGQGLEFLIYFQGNSAPDKSGLPSDRFSAERTGGSVSTLTIQRTQQEDSAVYLCASSFSGGGYEQYFGPGTRLTVT.

This chain links TRBV5-4 with TRBJ1-2; 7 bases match TRBD1. Germline loops: CDR1 SGHNT, CDR2 YYREEE (reference sequence). J lost 5 bases, V lost 3 bases, and 10 bases had no gene match. CDR3 size: 15 residues. CDR3 nucleotide sequence: TGTGCCAGCAGCTGGGGACAGAGTCAACTGTATGGCTACACCTTC. Protein sequence: CASSWGQSQLYGYTF.

The chain uses TRBV5-8 and TRBJ2-7; D may correspond to TRBD1 or TRBD2 (6 bases each). This CDR3 has 14 residues. Deletions cut 1 base from V and 2 bases from J, with 10 bases between. Per germline, CDR1 SGHTS and CDR2 YDEGEE. CDR3 region: CASSLFGGTYEQYF. CDR3 sequence (DNA): TGTGCCAGCAGCTTGTTCGGGGGCACCTACGAGCAGTACTTC. The full variable domain, completed using reference TRBV5-8 and TRBJ2-7, is EAGVTQSPTHLIKTRGQQATLRCSPISGHTSVYWYQQALGLGLQFLLWYDEGEERNRGNFPPRFSGRQFPNYSSELNVNALELEDSALYLCASSLFGGTYEQYFGPGTRLTVT.

The chain links TRBV28 to TRBJ2-7, with D perhaps matching TRBD1 (6 bases). Germline CDR1 and CDR2: MDHEN and SYDVKM. Trimming left V 6 bases short and J 3 bases short, with 18 bases between. This CDR3 is 15 amino acids long. The CDR3: CASSWGQTKNYEQYF. The CDR3 coding sequence is TGTGCCAGCAGCTGGGGGCAGACAAAAAACTACGAGCAGTACTTC.

The chain carries TRBV7-9 and TRBJ2-3; TRBD2 matches 11 bases. Trimming removed 0 bases from V and 4 bases from J; junction bases left unmatched: 12. The V gene's germline CDR1 is SEHNR and CDR2 FQNEAQ (reference sequence). The CDR3 has 19 amino acids. DNA for the CDR3: TGTGCCAGCAGCTTAGCACTGACTAGCGGGGTAGAAGTCGCAGATACGCAGTATTTT. Residues: CASSLALTSGVEVADTQYF.

The count of this clone is one. This sequence joins TRBV5-4 and TRBJ1-3; D may be TRBD1 (6 bases). CDR3 length equals 17 residues. The V end lost 4 bases, the J end lost 0 bases, and 17 bases lay between the germline ends. Germline CDR1 is SGHNT and CDR2 is YYREEE (reference sequence). This CDR3 is CASSPDFTGNSGNTIYF. The CDR3, as DNA: TGTGCCAGCAGCCCGGACTTCACAGGGAACTCTGGAAACACCATATATTTT.

The V and J genes are TRBV7-3 and TRBJ2-1; the D gene is possibly TRBD2 (6 bases). This CDR3 comprises 12 residues. Germline lookup yields CDR1 SGHTA and CDR2 FQGTGA. V was clipped by 5 bases and J by 10 bases, with 12 bases between them. CDR3 sequence: CASSPAGREQFF. CDR3 sequence (DNA): TGTGCCAGCAGCCCCGCGGGGAGGGAGCAGTTCTTC. Looking up the rest from reference TRBV7-3 and TRBJ2-1 gives the full variable domain: GAGVSQTPSNKVTEKGKYVELRCDPISGHTALYWYRQSLGQGPEFLIYFQGTGAADDSGLPNDRFFAVRPEGSVSTLKIQRTERGDSAVYLCASSPAGREQFFGPGTRLTVL.

The V gene is TRBV28, the J gene TRBJ2-3; either TRBD1 or TRBD2 may fit D (5 bases each). V was clipped by 3 bases and J by 0 bases, with 7 bases between them. The germline CDR1 and CDR2 sequences are MDHEN and SYDVKM. This CDR3 comprises 14 residues. The CDR3, as DNA: TGTGCCAGCAGTTTGTGGGGGAGCACAGATACGCAGTATTTT. Its translation is CASSLWGSTDTQYF.

The chain has TRBV19 and TRBJ1-3; D unresolved. CDR1 and CDR2 (germline): LNHDA, SQIVND (reference sequence). V lost 1 base, J lost 0 bases, and 7 bases lay in between. This CDR3 has 15 amino acids. CDR3 sequence: CASSIGAASGNTIYF. The CDR3 DNA reads TGTGCCAGTAGTATAGGTGCCGCCTCTGGAAACACCATATATTTT.

The CDR3: CASSADILQFF. The CDR3 nucleotides are TGTGCCAGCAGCGCGGACATTTTGCAGTTCTTC. The chain is built from TRBV9 and TRBJ2-1; perhaps TRBD1 as D (5 bases). The CDR3 is 11 amino acids. Trimming shortened V by 3 bases and J by 12 bases, and 10 bases separated the two germline ends. The germline V gene encodes CDR1 SGDLS and CDR2 YYNGEE.

The V and J genes are TRBV19 and TRBJ2-7; 8 nucleotides align to TRBD2. V gave up 1 base and J gave up 3 bases; unmatched junction bases: 5. The CDR3 is 15 residues long. Per germline, CDR1 LNHDA and CDR2 SQIVND (reference sequence). In DNA form, the CDR3 reads TGTGCCAGTAGTATAGTAACGGGAGGGGACTACGAGCAGTACTTC. Encoded protein: CASSIVTGGDYEQYF.

The V and J genes are TRBV27 and TRBJ1-2; D gene uncertain. The CDR3 runs to 12 residues. Germline V gene sequence: CDR1 MNHEY, CDR2 SMNVEV (reference sequence). Trimming took off 3 bases at V and 8 bases at J, with 10 bases between the two ends. The CDR3 region has the DNA TGTGCCAGCAGTTTTTTCGGCGGAGGCTACACCTTC. It specifies CASSFFGGGYTF.